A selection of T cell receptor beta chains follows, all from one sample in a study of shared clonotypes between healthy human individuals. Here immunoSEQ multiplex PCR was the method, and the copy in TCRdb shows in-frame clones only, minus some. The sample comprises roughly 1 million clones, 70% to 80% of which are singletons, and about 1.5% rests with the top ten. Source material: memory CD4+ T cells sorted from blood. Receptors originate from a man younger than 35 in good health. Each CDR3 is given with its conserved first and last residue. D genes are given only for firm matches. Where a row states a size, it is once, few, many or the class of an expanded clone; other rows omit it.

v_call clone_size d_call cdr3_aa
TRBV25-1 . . CASSRDTGWGDTQYF
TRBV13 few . CASSEQGRGWAGYTF
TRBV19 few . CASRKGVQGEKLFF
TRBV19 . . CASSNLGPQFF
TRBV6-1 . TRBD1 CASSLGQGVYNEQFF
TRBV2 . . CASSPAAGSFRELFF
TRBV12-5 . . CASAKDRTDTQYF
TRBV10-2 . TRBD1 CATSGQNRGTQYF
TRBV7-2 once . CASSTRGSGTAYGYTF
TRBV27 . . CASSLAVNFYNSPLHF
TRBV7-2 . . CASSRPGSSYNEQFF
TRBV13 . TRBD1 CASSPRWGDREENEQYF
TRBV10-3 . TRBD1 CATGGSGNTIYF
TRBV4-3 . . CASSPGKGGVYGYTF
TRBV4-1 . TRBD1 CASSQVGTGGETQYF
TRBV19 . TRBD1 CASSISRGSYEQYF
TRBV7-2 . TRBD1 CASSPTRDRGPYGYTF
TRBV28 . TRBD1 CASRTRTGGRLSEPQHF
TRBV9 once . CASSVEGDQPQHF
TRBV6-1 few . CASSTTPGVDYGYTF
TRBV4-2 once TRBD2 CASSLKGLSGGTSTGELFF
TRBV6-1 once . CASSELTPGGNTIYF
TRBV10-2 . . CASSEQSYYGYTF
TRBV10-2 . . CASRVTGDGTEAFF
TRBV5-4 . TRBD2 CASSYPGLAGRGEQYF
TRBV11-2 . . CASSSPPGRGNNEQYF
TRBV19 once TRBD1 CASSMRLGTGLYEQYF
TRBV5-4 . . CASSWRGETEAFF
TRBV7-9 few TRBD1 CASSSGQFYNEQFF
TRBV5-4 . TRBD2 CASSLGTSGFSYNEQFF
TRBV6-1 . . CASSEAGTLNYGYTF
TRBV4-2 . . CASSQDWQGNTRNSPLHF
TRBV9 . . CASSVGRGTYNEQFF
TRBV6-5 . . CASRRDGGNTIYF
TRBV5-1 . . CASPDLNTGELFF
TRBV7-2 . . CASSLGPSSGNTIYF
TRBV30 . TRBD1 CAWSRQGFGEQFF
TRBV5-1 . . CASSLDKEACYF
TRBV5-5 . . CASSLGHKVGEQYF
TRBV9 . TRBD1 CASSVLGQASGANVLTF
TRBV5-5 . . CASSRRQDSNYGYTF
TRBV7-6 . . CASSLVGRSELGELFF
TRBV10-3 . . CAIRDGNTEAFF
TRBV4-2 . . CASSQDMQGITDTQYF
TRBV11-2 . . CASSLDRGRGYGYTF
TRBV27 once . CASSAPTRGGVNTEAFF
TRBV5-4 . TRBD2 CASSLVRLAGEETQYF
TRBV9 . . CASSQGVQRTQYF
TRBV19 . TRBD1 CASSAGTGEVYNEQFF
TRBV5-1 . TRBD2 CASSLEVVLAGLNTGELFF
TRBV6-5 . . CASSYSVGRDEQYF
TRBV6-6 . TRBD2 CASRSTSGREDNEQFF